This entry describes one T cell receptor (beta chain). Its binding antigen is unknown. No base-level quality is on record; no much larger clone is a single base apart. The data stem from a study of human T cells and chemical hapten exposure (dated by TCRdb to about 2021). Background on the whole study: For sensitization, 2% DPC in acetone was applied to a 2 cm by 2 cm area of upper inner arm skin. Patients additionally received weekly therapeutic DPC doses to the scalp throughout the approximately 24-week study period. Patch tests used Finn chambers with 0.01% DPC on the upper back, scored after 6 days by International Contact Dermatitis Research Group standards. The mostly female patient cohort included alopecia areata with under or over 50% scalp involvement, alopecia totalis and alopecia universalis. Libraries were combined into a pool for sequencing, and differences in TCR yield between samples came mainly from small differences in library volumes within the pool. Peripheral blood TCR repertoire changes were tracked in vivo in alopecia patients during primary and secondary sensitization to the hapten diphenylcyclopropenone (DPC). Blood was sampled from patients pre-sensitization (week 0) and at 2, 6 and about 24 weeks after DPC sensitization. For TCR sequencing, blood came from 25 to 35 alopecia patients at anywhere from one to four time points (pre-sensitization, 2, 6 and 24 weeks). On the study overall, not on this receptor specifically: No change with DPC sensitization was found in the number of TCRs above 1 in 1000 frequency, and no evidence of global repertoire structure alterations was found. Patch test score was positively correlated with the number of PT1 expanded TCRs, with significance at thresholds 8, 16 and 32 but not at 4. Because every patient had alopecia, a presumed autoimmune disease, the patients' immune response might differ from that of healthy individuals. Repeated subsampling changed both the strength of the expansion versus patch-test correlation and the threshold at which the correlation became significant. Expanded TCRs formed significantly more large CDR3 similarity clusters than pre-sensitization or healthy control sets, consistent with antigen-driven responses.

Looking up the germline V gene (reference sequence) yields CDR1 DFQATT and CDR2 SNEGSKA. A distance of 15 bases separates the germline ends of V and J, which lose 0 bases and 4 bases respectively. From the cysteine up to the phenylalanine, the CDR3 has a length of 15 residues. Solely the CDR3 DNA is kept, with 45 bases framed from the first base. The method behind the library was RACE. Sequencing instrument: NextSeq 500. During library preparation, unique molecular identifiers were attached to individual cDNA molecules so that TCRs could be counted in a quantitative, reproducible way. Both TCR alpha and TCR beta chains were sequenced from each blood RNA sample. Turning to the authors' computational methods: Samples had a median of roughly 100,000 TCRs, with a range from about 23,224 to 750,000. The Decombinator software suite was used to annotate V, J and CDR3 in the TCR reads. Every sample was subsampled to the same number of TCRs (28,000) for the PS versus PT1 abundance plots. TCRs were defined as expanded if absent before sensitization and observed at least eight times at the 2-week time point. The raw public reads went through TCRdb reprocessing: fastp at Q25, MiXCR clone calling, in-frame beta chains kept. Entries that share a CDR3 protein sequence are merged under the most common genes and DNA. The V and J calls reflect TCRdb's pipeline rather than the authors' work. The sample table holds under 200,000 distinct CDR3 sequences, of which around a quarter were seen once. Of the sample, under 2.5% falls within the top ten clones.

Taken with the paper, the label for time point translates to: patch test 3, about 24 weeks after DPC sensitization. Read against the paper, the sample's treatment or condition label means: therapeutic diphenylcyclopropenone sensitization with weekly scalp DPC. At every patch-test visit, the blood draw took place before the patch test was put on. To be eligible, patients had to be aged 18 to 70, diagnosed with alopecia and judged suitable for DPC therapy, while pregnant patients were excluded. Total RNA was isolated from unfractionated whole blood collected in Tempus Blood RNA tubes. The sequence joins TRBV20-1 to TRBJ2-5; TRBD1 is a possible D gene, resting on 6 matching bases. The sequence derives from a woman aged 18-30 years with alopecia areata. Some clones in this sample may be carry-over from other donors' samples. The source was whole blood, collected in connection with sensitization to the hapten diphenylcyclopropenone (DPC). The nucleotide sequence reads TGCAGTGCTAGAGACCGGACAAGGGGGAGAGAGACCCAGTACTTC. It translates to CSARDRTRGRETQYF.